This is a list of T cell receptor beta chains from one sample in a study of control samples from healthy donors and cancer patients. Clones were sequenced by immunoSEQ multiplex PCR, and TCRdb holds only the in-frame ones, with some missing. The data show over 100,000 clones, around nine tenths seen once. The sample comprised blood. These receptors all stem from a human donor in good health. The donor label of this sample is uncertain. Each CDR3 is given with its conserved first and last residue. Each record gives: V gene, clone size, CDR3 protein. For some rows the clone size is stated as once, few or many, or as a class when expanded; others skip it.

>TRBV24-1|-
CATSEYDSQPQHF
>TRBV10-3|-
CAISVEMNQPQHF
>TRBV5-6|-
CASDAGTGQETQYF
>TRBV5-1|-
CASSLQGPNEQFF
>TRBV2|-
CASGDDRAQSFF
>TRBV30|once
CAWSVVGEQFF
>TRBV12-3/TRBV12-4|-
CASSHDSTYEQYF
>TRBV25-1|-
CASSRGGNTEAFF
>TRBV4-1|once
CASSQGNRAGEQFF
>TRBV21-1|-
CASSPPVGDTPYEQYF
>TRBV5-1|-
CASSLQGDGYTF
>TRBV2|-
CASSENGAGSNSPLHF
>TRBV6-5|few
CASRLKGVSEAFF
>TRBV19|-
CASSSVFPGSSGANVLTF
>TRBV5-1|-
CASSLEGWATEAFF
>TRBV4-2|-
CASSQRTGGAGYTF
>TRBV6-5|-
CASRIQGARTEAFF
>TRBV9|once
CASSVGISYEQYF
>TRBV18|-
CASSPNALQDRTEAFF
>TRBV27|-
CASSFSRLAGTEQYF
>TRBV24-1|-
CATRGDDGDEQYF
>TRBV6-5|-
CASSQGQENSPLHF
>TRBV6-5|-
CASSDSHKGLDTQYF
>TRBV9|-
CASSVDSSMNTEAFF
>TRBV9|-
CASSPRTELSPYEQYF
>TRBV6-5|-
CASRSGTSGYEQYF
>TRBV21-1|-
CASPRDTTKAGANVLTF
>TRBV19|-
CASSISRDGQPQHF
>TRBV24-1|-
CATSDSGQGKEKLFF
>TRBV6-5|once
CASSDRKDTEAFF
>TRBV18|-
CASSPVGAEQFF
>TRBV5-1|-
CASTRTGVPDTQYF
>TRBV7-3|-
CASSPAVGGGATDTQYF
>TRBV7-9|-
CASSLSGGQRAYEQYF
>TRBV18|-
CASSPYPQSTEAFF
>TRBV30|-
CAWREAGNTIYF
>TRBV29-1|-
CSVEAGGYTF
>TRBV6-5|-
CASGAPGQPNYGYTF
>TRBV6-6|-
CASSYFQLLNTGELFF
>TRBV12-3/TRBV12-4|-
CASSPYTDTQYF
>TRBV19|-
CASSIDRRREQYF
>TRBV3-1/TRBV3-2|once
CASSQGPGPYEQYF
>TRBV10-1|-
CATSRGVSQPQHF
>TRBV19|-
CASSVMGTEKVNTEAFF
>TRBV2|-
CASSQRTTSTDTQYF
>TRBV3-1/TRBV3-2|once
CASTIRAQGADTQYF
>TRBV19|-
CASSIGRLAGGIAKNIQYF
>TRBV7-2|-
CASKRGGADNSPLHF
>TRBV6-5|-
CASSYSRQGAYYGYTF
>TRBV5-6|-
CASSAGTSNQPQHF